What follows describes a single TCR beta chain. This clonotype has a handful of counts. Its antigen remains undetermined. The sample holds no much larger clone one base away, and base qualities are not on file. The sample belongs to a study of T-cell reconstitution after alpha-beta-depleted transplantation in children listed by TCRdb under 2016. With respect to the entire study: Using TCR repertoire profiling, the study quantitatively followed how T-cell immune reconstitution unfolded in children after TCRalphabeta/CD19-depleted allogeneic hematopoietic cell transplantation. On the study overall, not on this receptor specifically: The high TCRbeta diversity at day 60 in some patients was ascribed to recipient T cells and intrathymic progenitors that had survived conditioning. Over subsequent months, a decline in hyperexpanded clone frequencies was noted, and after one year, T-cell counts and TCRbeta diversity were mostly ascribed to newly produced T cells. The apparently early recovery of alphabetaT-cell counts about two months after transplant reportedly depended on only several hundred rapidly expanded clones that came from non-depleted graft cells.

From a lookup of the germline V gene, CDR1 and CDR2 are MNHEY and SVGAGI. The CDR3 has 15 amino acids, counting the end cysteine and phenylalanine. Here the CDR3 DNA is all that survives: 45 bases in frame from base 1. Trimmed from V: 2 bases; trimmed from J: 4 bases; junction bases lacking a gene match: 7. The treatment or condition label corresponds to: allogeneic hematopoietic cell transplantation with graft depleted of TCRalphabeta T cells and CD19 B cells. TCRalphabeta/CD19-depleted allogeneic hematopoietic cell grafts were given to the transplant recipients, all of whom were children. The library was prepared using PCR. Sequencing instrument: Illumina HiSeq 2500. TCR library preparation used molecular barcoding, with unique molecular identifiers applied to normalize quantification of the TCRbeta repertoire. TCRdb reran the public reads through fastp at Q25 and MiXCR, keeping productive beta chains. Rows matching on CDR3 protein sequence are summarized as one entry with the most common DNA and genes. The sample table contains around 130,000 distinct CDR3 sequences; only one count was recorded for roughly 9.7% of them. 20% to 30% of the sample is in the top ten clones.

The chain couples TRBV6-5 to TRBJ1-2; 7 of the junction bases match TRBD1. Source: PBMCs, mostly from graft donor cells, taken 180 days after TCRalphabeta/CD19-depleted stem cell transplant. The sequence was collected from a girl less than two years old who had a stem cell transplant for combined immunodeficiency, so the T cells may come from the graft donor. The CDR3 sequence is CASSYAPGQSYGYTF. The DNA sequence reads TGTGCCAGCAGTTACGCTCCGGGACAGAGCTATGGCTACACCTTC.